Shown below are 5 T cell receptor beta chains from a single sample sequenced in a study of blood T cell repertoires in COVID-19. Repertoires were generated with immunoSEQ multiplex PCR, while TCRdb's copy carries only in-frame clones and drops some. This repertoire shows hundreds of thousands of clones, 82% found once; its top ten account for about 3.6%. The sample taken for sequencing was peripheral blood. Source of these receptors: a woman at least 80 years old with acute or convalescent COVID-19.

The J gene is TRBJ2-7, the V gene TRBV6-6; TRBD1 aligns across 7 bases. This CDR3 is 15 amino acids long. Unmatched junction bases numbered 12, after V lost 6 bases and J lost 4 bases. Per germline, CDR1 MNHNY and CDR2 SVGAGI (reference sequence). CDR3 residues: CASRTGDRSSYEQYF. In DNA, the CDR3 is TGTGCCAGCAGGACCGGGGACAGAAGCTCGTACGAGCAGTACTTC.

Only one count was recorded for this clone. The sample carries other DNA sequences with the same CDR3. V usage is TRBV12-3 or TRBV12-4 and J usage is TRBJ1-3; D uncertain. The V and J ends lost 3 bases and 7 bases respectively, with 7 bases between them. This CDR3 is built from 12 residues. The CDR3 here is CASSFSGNTIYF. Written as DNA, the CDR3 is TGTGCCAGCAGTTTTAGCGGGAACACCATATATTTT.

The chain uses TRBV9 and TRBJ2-1; 9 positions agree with TRBD1. V lost 2 bases to trimming and J lost 5 bases; unmatched junction nucleotides: 11. There are 17 residues in the CDR3. Germline V gene lookup returns CDR1 SGDLS and CDR2 YYNGEE. For the CDR3, the DNA is TGTGCCAGCAGCGTTTCGCTCCCGGACAGGGGAAACAATGAGCAGTTCTTC. Protein sequence: CASSVSLPDRGNNEQFF.

The chain uses TRBV29-1 and TRBJ1-1; TRBD1 agrees at 7 bases. Germline assignment: CDR1 SQVTM and CDR2 ANQGSEA. This CDR3 has 13 amino acids. The V gene end was trimmed by 4 bases and the J gene end by 10 bases; junction bases not matched to a gene: 12. The CDR3 sequence: CSVVPGDRSGAFF. DNA of the CDR3: TGCAGCGTTGTCCCAGGGGACAGAAGTGGAGCTTTCTTT.

V and J are TRBV7-2 and TRBJ1-1, with D perhaps TRBD1 (5 bases). This CDR3 has 14 amino acids. V lost 3 bases to trimming and J lost 0 bases, with 8 bases between them. CDR1 is SGHTA and CDR2 is FQGNSA in the germline V gene. CDR3 nucleotides: TGTGCCAGCAGCTTGACAGTGGTGAACACTGAAGCTTTCTTT. This translates into CASSLTVVNTEAFF.